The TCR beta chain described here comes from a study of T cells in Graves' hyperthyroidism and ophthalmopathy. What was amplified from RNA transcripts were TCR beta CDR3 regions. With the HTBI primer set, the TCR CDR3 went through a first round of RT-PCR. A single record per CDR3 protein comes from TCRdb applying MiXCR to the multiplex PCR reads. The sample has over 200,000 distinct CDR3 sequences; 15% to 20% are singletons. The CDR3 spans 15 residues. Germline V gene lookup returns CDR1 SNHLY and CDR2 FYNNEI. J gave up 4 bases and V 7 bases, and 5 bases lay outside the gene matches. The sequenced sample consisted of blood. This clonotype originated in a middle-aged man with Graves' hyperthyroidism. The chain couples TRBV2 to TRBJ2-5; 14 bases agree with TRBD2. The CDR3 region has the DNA TGTGCCAGCACGAGGACTAGCGGGGGGTCAGAGACCCAGTACTTC. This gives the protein CASTRTSGGSETQYF.